Listed here are 15 T cell receptor beta chains from one sample, sequenced in a study of cytomegalovirus exposure and HLA in healthy donors. Primers for the PCR totalled 60 Vbeta and 13 Jbeta. Generated by immunoSEQ multiplex PCR, the TCRdb table keeps only in-frame clones and is missing some. Here the sample spans about 160,000 clones, approximately 84% being singletons. The material sequenced was PBMCs. The receptors shown here come from a woman between 40 and 50 years old in good health and CMV-seropositive.

The chain combines TRBV9 with TRBJ2-2; 10 nucleotides match TRBD2. Germline trimming cut 2 bases from V and 4 bases from J; bases unmatched to any gene: 14. The V gene's germline CDR1 is SGDLS and CDR2 YYNGEE. This CDR3 is built from 19 residues. The CDR3 here is CASSVLASAGGQFTGELFF. CDR3 nucleotides: TGTGCCAGCAGCGTTCTGGCCTCAGCGGGGGGGCAGTTCACCGGGGAGCTGTTTTTT. The full variable domain, its missing parts supplied by reference TRBV9 and TRBJ2-2, is DSGVTQTPKHLITATGQRVTLRCSPRSGDLSVYWYQQSLDQGLQFLIQYYNGEERAKGNILERFSAQQFPDLHSELNLSSLELGDSALYFCASSVLASAGGQFTGELFFGEGSRLTVL.

The J gene is TRBJ1-5, the V gene TRBV4-1, with 8 bases that match TRBD1. From germline, CDR1 is MGHRA and CDR2 YSYEKL. Trimming cost V 4 bases and J 2 bases; bases outside gene matches: 7. This CDR3 has 16 amino acids. The CDR3, as DNA: TGCGCCAGCAGCCCAATCCAGGGGGCAGGCAATCAGCCCCAGCATTTT. Its translation: CASSPIQGAGNQPQHF.

J is TRBJ2-5 and V is TRBV7-9, with 8 bases aligning to TRBD1. The DNA end favors TRBJ2-7, so the J call may be wrong. This CDR3 comprises 16 residues. Germline CDR1 is SEHNR and CDR2 is FQNEAQ (reference sequence). CDR3 nucleotide sequence: TGTGCCAGCAGCTCCTGGACAGGGATAGGGTGGCACGAGCAGTACTTC. Protein product: CASSSWTGIGWHEQYF.

Only one count was recorded for this clone. The chain employs TRBV5-1 and TRBJ2-6; 8 nucleotides agree with TRBD1. Germline V gene data show CDR1 as SGHRS and CDR2 as YFSETQ. This CDR3 comprises 16 residues. V shed 0 bases and J 6 bases; nucleotides not matched to a gene: 5. The CDR3 is CASSLDGQGMANVLTF. Written as DNA, the CDR3 is TGCGCCAGCAGCTTGGATGGACAGGGTATGGCCAACGTCCTGACTTTC.

The V call is TRBV5-1, the J call TRBJ2-7, with TRBD2 identical over 8 bases. CDR1 is SGHRS, CDR2 YFSETQ, per germline. V was clipped by 0 bases and J by 2 bases; unmatched bases: 4. This CDR3 is 15 amino acids long. For the CDR3, the DNA is TGCGCCAGCAGCTTGGCCGGGAGGGGAACCTACGAGCAGTACTTC. Residues: CASSLAGRGTYEQYF.

This chain joins TRBV7-2 and TRBJ1-2, with TRBD1 matching 7 bases. J was trimmed by 7 bases and V by 2 bases; bases with no gene match: 7. The CDR3 spans 14 residues. Germline V gene lookup returns CDR1 SGHTA and CDR2 FQGNSA. This chain's CDR3 is CASSLTNRGSGYTF. In DNA form, the CDR3 reads TGTGCCAGCAGCTTAACCAACAGGGGATCTGGCTACACCTTC. The whole variable domain, remainder taken from reference TRBV7-2 and TRBJ1-2, is GAGVSQSPSNKVTEKGKDVELRCDPISGHTALYWYRQSLGQGLEFLIYFQGNSAPDKSGLPSDRFSAERTGGSVSTLTIQRTQQEDSAVYLCASSLTNRGSGYTFGSGTRLTVV.

This rearrangement joins TRBV5-4 to TRBJ1-6, with a weak D call TRBD1 (6 bases). The CDR3 runs to 15 residues. Per germline, CDR1 SGHNT and CDR2 YYREEE (reference sequence). V was shortened by 4 bases and J by 6 bases, with 14 bases between the two germline ends. CDR3 coding DNA: TGTGCCAGCAGCACCCGACAGGTTACTAATTCACCCCTCCACTTT. It encodes CASSTRQVTNSPLHF.

This sequence joins TRBV7-8 and TRBJ2-5; no clear D gene. Germline V gene data show CDR1 as SGHVS and CDR2 as FQNEAQ. The CDR3 is 14 amino acids. The V end was cut by 4 bases, the J end by 5 bases, with 14 bases between. CDR3 nucleotides: TGTGCCAGCAGCTGGGCTTGGTCTGGGGAGACCCAGTACTTC. Protein: CASSWAWSGETQYF.

This clone was counted a few times. V and J are TRBV5-1 and TRBJ2-7, with 16 bases lining up with TRBD2. V lost 4 bases to trimming and J lost 3 bases; unmatched junction nucleotides: 4. Looked up from germline, CDR1 is SGHRS and CDR2 is YFSETQ. The CDR3 spans 16 residues. The CDR3 is CASSTGLAGGSYEQYF. The CDR3 DNA follows: TGCGCCAGCAGCACGGGACTAGCGGGGGGGAGCTACGAGCAGTACTTC.

This chain links TRBV6-5 with TRBJ2-7, with 7 positions matching TRBD1. V lost 6 bases, J lost 8 bases, and 7 bases stayed unmatched. Germline lookup yields CDR1 MNHEY and CDR2 SVGAGI. The CDR3 spans 12 residues. CDR3 nucleotides: TGTGCCAGCAGCCGAGACAGGGCCCAGCAGTACTTC. It is translated as CASSRDRAQQYF.

The chain links TRBV6-4 to TRBJ2-2; D is unclear. Trimming cost V 5 bases and J 1 base, with 5 bases left between them. This CDR3 region has 13 residues. CDR1 is MRHNA, CDR2 SNTAGT, per germline. The CDR3 nucleotides read TGTGCCAGCAGTCCGGGGAACACCGGGGAGCTGTTTTTT. Translating gives CASSPGNTGELFF.

The V gene is TRBV6-5, the J gene TRBJ2-5, with 7 bases lining up with TRBD1. This CDR3 has 16 amino acids. Germline values: CDR1 MNHEY, CDR2 SVGAGI. The V and J ends lost 0 bases and 2 bases, in that order; junction bases with no gene match: 6. CDR3 nucleotides: TGTGCCAGCAGTTACTCGAGGGGGCGTCAGCAAGAGACCCAGTACTTC. It codes for CASSYSRGRQQETQYF.

This clone has a count of ten or more. The chain links TRBV2 to TRBJ1-1, with D uncertain. V gave up 3 bases and J gave up 0 bases, with 8 bases separating them. Germline V gene data show CDR1 as SNHLY and CDR2 as FYNNEI. The CDR3 extends over 14 amino acids. CDR3 in DNA: TGTGCCAGCAGTGATGGCAGATTGAACACTGAAGCTTTCTTT. Protein: CASSDGRLNTEAFF.

The rearrangement joins TRBV19 to TRBJ1-5; D is undetermined. The CDR3 contains 13 residues. Germline V gene sequence: CDR1 LNHDA, CDR2 SQIVND (reference sequence). With 6 bases removed from V and 3 bases from J, the gap between germline ends came to 9 bases. For the CDR3, the DNA is TGTGCCAGTAGCACGGTGGTCAATCAGCCCCAGCATTTT. This sequence encodes CASSTVVNQPQHF.

V and J are TRBV5-4 and TRBJ2-3; 9 nucleotides line up with TRBD2. The germline V gene encodes CDR1 SGHNT and CDR2 YYREEE (reference sequence). This CDR3 is built from 16 residues. With 2 bases clipped from V and 5 bases from J, the junction kept 9 bases outside the gene matches. CDR3 DNA sequence: TGTGCCAGCAGCTTATGGTTCAGCGGGGGGAGAGATACGCAGTATTTT. Translation: CASSLWFSGGRDTQYF.